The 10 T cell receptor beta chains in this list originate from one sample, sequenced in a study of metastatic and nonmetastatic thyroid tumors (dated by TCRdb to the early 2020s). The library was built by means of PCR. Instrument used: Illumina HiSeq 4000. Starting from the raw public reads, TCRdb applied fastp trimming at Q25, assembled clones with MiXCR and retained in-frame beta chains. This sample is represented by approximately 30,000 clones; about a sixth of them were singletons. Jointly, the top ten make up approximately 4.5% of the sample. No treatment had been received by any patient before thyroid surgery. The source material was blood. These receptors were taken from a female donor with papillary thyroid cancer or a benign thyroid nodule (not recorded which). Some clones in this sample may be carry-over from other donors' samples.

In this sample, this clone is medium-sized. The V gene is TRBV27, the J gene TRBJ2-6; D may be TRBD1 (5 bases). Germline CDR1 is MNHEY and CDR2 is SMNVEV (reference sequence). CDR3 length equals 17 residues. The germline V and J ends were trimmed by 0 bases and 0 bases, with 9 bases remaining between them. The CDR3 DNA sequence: TGTGCCAGCAGTTTATCCCCACAGGTCTCTGGGGCCAACGTCCTGACTTTC. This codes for CASSLSPQVSGANVLTF.

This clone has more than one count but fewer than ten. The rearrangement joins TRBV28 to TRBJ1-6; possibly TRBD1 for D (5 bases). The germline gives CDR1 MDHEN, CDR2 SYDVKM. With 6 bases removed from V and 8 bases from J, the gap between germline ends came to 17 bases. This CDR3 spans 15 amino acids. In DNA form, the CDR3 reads TGTGCCAGCAGCCTACCCCGGGACGGAGATTCACCCCTCCACTTT. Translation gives CASSLPRDGDSPLHF.

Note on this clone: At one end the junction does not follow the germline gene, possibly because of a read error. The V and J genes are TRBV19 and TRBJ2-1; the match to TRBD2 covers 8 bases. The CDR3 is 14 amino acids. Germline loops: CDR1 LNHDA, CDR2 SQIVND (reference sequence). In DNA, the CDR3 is TGTGTCAGTAAATACACTAGCGGTAAGGATGAGCAGTTCTTC. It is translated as CVSKYTSGKDEQFF.

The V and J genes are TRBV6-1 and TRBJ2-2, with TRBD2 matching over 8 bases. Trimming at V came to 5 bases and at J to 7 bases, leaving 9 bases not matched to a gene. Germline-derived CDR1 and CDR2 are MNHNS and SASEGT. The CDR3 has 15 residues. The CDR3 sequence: CASSRVGGEDGELFF. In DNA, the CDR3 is TGTGCCAGCAGTCGCGTCGGGGGGGAGGACGGGGAGCTGTTTTTT.

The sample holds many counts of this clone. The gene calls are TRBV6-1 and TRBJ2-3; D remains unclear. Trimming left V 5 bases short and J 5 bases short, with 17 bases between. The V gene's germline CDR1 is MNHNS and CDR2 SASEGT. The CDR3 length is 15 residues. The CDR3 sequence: CASSSSRVSIDTQYF. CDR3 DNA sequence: TGTGCCAGCAGTTCCTCCCGCGTCTCGATAGATACGCAGTATTTT.

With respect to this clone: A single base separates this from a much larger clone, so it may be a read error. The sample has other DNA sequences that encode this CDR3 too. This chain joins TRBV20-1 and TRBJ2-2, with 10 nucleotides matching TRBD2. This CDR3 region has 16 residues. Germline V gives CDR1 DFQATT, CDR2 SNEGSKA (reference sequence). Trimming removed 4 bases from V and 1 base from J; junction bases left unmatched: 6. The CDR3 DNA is TGCAGTGCTACCCCTAGCGGGGGTATGAACACCGGGGAGCTGTTTTTT. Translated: CSATPSGGMNTGELFF.

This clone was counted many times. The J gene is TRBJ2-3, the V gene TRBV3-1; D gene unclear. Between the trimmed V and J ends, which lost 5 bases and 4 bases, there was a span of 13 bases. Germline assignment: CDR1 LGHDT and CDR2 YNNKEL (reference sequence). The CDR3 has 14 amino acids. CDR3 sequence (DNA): TGTGCCAGCAGCAGCATCCGCGAGGCAGATACGCAGTATTTT. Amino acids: CASSSIREADTQYF.

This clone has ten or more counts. The CDR3 DNA is TGTGCCACCAGCCGGGGACAGGGGTTAACTGAAGCTTTCTTT. Encoded protein: CATSRGQGLTEAFF. The V gene is TRBV15, the J gene TRBJ1-1, with 10 bases matching TRBD1. Germline loops: CDR1 LNHNV, CDR2 YYDKDF (reference sequence). The CDR3 totals 14 residues. Trimming at V came to 5 bases and at J to 5 bases, leaving 5 bases not matched to a gene.

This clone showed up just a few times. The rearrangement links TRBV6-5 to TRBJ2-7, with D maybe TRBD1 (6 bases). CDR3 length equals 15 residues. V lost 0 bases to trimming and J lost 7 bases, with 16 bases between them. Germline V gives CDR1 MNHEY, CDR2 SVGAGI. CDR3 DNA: TGTGCCAGCAGTTACTCTGACAGGCTTCAAGGAGAGCAGTACTTC. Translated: CASSYSDRLQGEQYF.

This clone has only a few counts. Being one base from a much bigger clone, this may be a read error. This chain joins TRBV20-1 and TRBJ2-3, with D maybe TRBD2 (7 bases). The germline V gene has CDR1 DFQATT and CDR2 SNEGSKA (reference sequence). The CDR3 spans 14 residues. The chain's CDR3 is CSARSGEGTGTQYF. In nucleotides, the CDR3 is TGCAGTGCTAGATCAGGGGAGGGCACAGGTACGCAGTATTTT.